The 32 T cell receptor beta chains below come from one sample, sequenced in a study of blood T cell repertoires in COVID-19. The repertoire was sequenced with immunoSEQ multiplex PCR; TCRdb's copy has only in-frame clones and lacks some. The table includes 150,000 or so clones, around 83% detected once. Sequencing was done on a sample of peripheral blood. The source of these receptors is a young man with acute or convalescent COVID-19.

CDR3 sequence reads: CASSRALQEGAFF. CDR3 sequence (DNA): TGTGCCAGCAGCCGGGCCCTCCAGGAGGGAGCTTTCTTT. The V and J genes are TRBV6-5 and TRBJ1-1, with no clear D. In germline, CDR1 is MNHEY, CDR2 SVGAGI. CDR3 size: 13 residues. Trimming removed 6 bases from V and 10 bases from J, with 18 bases in between.

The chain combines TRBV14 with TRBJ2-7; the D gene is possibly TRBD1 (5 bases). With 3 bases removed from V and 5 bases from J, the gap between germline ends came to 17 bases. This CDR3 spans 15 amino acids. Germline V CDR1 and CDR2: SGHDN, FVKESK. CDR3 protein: CASSQPGNLVNEQYF. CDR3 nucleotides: TGTGCCAGCAGCCAGCCAGGGAATCTCGTTAACGAGCAGTACTTC.

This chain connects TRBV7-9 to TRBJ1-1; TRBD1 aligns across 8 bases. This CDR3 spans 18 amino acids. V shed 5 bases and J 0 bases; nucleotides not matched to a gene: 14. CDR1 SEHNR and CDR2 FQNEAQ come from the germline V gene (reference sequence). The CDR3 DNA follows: TGTGCCAGCAGCACCTTACCCGGGACAGGAGACTTGAACACTGAAGCTTTCTTT. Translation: CASSTLPGTGDLNTEAFF. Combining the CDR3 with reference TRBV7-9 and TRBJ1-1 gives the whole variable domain DTGVSQNPRHKITKRGQNVTFRCDPISEHNRLYWYRQTLGQGPEFLTYFQNEAQLEKSRLLSDRFSAERPKGSFSTLEIQRTEQGDSAMYLCASSTLPGTGDLNTEAFFGQGTRLTVV.

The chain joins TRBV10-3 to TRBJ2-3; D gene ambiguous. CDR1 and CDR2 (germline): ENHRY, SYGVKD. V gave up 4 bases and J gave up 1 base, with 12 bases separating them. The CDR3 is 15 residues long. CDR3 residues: CAISGSVLRTDTQYF. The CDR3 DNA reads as TGTGCCATCAGTGGAAGCGTCTTACGCACAGATACGCAGTATTTT.

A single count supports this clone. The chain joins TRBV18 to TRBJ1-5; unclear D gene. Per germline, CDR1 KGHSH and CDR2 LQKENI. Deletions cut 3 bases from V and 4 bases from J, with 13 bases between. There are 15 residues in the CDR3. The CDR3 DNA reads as TGTGCCAGCTCACCTGGAGGACTGTCGAATCAGCCCCAGCATTTT. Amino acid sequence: CASSPGGLSNQPQHF. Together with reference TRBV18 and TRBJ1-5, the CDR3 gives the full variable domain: NAGVMQNPRHLVRRRGQEARLRCSPMKGHSHVYWYRQLPEEGLKFMVYLQKENIIDESGMPKERFSAEFPKEGPSILRIQQVVRGDSAAYFCASSPGGLSNQPQHFGDGTRLSIL.

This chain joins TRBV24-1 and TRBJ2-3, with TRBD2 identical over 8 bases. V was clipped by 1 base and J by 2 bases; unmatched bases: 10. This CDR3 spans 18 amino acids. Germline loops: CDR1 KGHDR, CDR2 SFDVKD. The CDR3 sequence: CATSDFGLGSGATDTQYF. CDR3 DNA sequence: TGTGCCACCAGTGATTTCGGGCTCGGTAGCGGGGCCACAGATACGCAGTATTTT.

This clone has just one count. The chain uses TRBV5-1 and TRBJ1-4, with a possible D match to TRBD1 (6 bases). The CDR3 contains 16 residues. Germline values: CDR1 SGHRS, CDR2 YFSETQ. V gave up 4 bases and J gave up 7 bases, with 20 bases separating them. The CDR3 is CASSQDRPAMLEKLFF. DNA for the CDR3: TGCGCCAGCAGCCAGGACAGACCTGCTATGCTTGAAAAACTGTTTTTT.

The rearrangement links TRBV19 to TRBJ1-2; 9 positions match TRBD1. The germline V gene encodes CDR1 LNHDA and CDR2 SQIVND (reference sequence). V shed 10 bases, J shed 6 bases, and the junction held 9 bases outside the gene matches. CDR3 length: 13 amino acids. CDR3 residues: CATRDRVGDGYTF. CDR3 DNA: TGTGCCACGAGGGACAGGGTCGGCGATGGCTACACCTTC.

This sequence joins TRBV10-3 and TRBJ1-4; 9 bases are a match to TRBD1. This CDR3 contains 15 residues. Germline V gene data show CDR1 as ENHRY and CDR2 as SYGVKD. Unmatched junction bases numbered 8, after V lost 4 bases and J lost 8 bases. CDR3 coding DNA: TGTGCCATCAGTGCGGGGACAGGGCTAGGCGAAAAACTGTTTTTT. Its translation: CAISAGTGLGEKLFF.

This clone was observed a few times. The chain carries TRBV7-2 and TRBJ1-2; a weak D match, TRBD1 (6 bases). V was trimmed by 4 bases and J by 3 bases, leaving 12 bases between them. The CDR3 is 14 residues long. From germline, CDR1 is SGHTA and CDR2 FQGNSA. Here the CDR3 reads CASSSYRVDYGYTF. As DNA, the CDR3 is TGTGCCAGCAGCTCATACAGGGTTGACTATGGCTACACCTTC.

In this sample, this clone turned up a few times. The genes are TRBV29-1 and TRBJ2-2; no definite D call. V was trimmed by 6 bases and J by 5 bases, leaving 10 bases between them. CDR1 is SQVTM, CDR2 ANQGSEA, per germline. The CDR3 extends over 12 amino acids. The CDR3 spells CSVRPVTGELFF. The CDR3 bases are TGCAGCGTCCGCCCGGTGACCGGGGAGCTGTTTTTT.

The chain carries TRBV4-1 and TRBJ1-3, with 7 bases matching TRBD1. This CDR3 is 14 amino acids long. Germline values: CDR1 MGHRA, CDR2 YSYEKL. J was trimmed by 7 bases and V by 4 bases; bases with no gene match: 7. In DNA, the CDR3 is TGCGCCAGCAGCCCCCCGAGCAGGGGGAACACCATATATTTT. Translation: CASSPPSRGNTIYF.

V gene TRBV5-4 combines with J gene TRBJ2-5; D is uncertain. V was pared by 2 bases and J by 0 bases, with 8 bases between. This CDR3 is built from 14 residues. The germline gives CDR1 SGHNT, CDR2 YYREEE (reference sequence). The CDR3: CASSFLSYQETQYF. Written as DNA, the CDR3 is TGTGCCAGCAGCTTTCTATCGTACCAAGAGACCCAGTACTTC.

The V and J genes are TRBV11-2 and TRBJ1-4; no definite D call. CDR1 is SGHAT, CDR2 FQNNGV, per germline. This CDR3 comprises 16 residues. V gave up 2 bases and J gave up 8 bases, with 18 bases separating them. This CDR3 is CASSLWVWPGGEKLFF. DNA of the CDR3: TGTGCCAGCAGCTTATGGGTTTGGCCTGGCGGGGAAAAACTGTTTTTT.

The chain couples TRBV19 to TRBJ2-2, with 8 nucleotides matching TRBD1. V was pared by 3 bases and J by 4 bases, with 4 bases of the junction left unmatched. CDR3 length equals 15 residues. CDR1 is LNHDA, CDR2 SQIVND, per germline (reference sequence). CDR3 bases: TGTGCCAGTAGTATTGGACAGGGAACCACCGGGGAGCTGTTTTTT. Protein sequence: CASSIGQGTTGELFF.

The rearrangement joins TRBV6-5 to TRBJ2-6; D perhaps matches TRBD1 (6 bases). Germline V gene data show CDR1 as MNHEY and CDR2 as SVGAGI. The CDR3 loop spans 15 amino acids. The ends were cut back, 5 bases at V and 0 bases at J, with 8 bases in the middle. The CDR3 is CASSTGSSGANVLTF. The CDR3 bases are TGTGCCAGCAGTACAGGGAGCTCTGGGGCCAACGTCCTGACTTTC.

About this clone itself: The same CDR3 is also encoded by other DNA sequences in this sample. CDR3 sequence reads: CASSLGPYNEQFF. CDR3 coding DNA: TGTGCCAGCAGTTTGGGGCCCTACAATGAGCAGTTCTTC. This rearrangement joins TRBV12-3 or TRBV12-4 to TRBJ2-1; possibly TRBD1 for D (5 bases). V gave up 3 bases and J gave up 2 bases, with 5 bases separating them. This CDR3 region has 13 residues.

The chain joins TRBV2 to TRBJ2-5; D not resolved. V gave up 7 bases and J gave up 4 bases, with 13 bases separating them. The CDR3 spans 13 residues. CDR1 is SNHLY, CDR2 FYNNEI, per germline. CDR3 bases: TGTGCCAGCAACACAAGGCAGCGAGAGACCCAGTACTTC. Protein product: CASNTRQRETQYF.

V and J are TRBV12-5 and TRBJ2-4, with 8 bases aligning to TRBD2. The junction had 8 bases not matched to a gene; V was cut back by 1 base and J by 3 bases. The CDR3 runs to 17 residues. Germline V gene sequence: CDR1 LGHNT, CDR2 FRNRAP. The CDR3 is CASGLAPGGRDKNIQYF. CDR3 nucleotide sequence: TGTGCTAGTGGTTTGGCCCCGGGAGGGCGCGACAAAAACATTCAGTACTTC.

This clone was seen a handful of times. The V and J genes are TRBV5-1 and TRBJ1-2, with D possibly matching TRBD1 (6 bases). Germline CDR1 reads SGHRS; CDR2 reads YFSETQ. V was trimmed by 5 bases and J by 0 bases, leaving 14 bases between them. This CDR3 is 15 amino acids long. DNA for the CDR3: TGCGCCAGCAGGTGGGGCACAGGGACTAACTATGGCTACACCTTC. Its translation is CASRWGTGTNYGYTF.

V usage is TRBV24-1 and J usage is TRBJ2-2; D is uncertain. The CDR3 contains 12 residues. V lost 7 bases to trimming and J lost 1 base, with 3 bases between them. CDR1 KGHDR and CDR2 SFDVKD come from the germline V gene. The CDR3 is CATRRNTGELFF. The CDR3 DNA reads TGTGCCACCAGGCGGAACACCGGGGAGCTGTTTTTT.

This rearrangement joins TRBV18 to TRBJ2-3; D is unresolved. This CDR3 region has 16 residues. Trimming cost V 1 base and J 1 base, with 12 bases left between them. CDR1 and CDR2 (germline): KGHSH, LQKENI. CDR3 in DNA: TGTGCCAGCTCACCACGGTCAGGTAGTCGCACAGATACGCAGTATTTT. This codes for CASSPRSGSRTDTQYF.

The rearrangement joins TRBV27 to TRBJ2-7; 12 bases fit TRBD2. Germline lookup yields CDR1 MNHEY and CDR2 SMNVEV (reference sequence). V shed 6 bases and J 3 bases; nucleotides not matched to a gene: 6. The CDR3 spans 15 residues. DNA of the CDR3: TGTGCCAGCAGCATGACTAGCGGGGGCCTCTACGAGCAGTACGTC. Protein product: CASSMTSGGLYEQYV.

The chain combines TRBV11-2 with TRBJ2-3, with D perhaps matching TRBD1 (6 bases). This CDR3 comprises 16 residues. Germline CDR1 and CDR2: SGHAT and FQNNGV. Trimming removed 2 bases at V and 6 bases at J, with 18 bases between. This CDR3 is CASSLSTQGPTDTQYF. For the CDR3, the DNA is TGTGCCAGCAGCTTAAGCACACAGGGACCGACCGATACGCAGTATTTT.

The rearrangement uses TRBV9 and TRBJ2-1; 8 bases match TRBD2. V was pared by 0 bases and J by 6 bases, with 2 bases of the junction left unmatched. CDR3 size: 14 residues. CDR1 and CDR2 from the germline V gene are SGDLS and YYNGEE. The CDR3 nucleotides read TGTGCCAGCAGCGTAGTCGGGGGGGTCAATGAGCAGTTCTTC. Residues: CASSVVGGVNEQFF.

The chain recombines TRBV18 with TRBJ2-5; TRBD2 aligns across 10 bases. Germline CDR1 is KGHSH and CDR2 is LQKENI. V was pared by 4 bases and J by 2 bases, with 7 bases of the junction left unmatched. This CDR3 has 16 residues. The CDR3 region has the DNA TGTGCCAGCTCACAACTAGCGGGGAGCCTACAAGAGACCCAGTACTTC. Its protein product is CASSQLAGSLQETQYF.

CDR3 nucleotides: TGTGCCAGCAGTTTGGGGCGGGGGGGCCGAGATACGCAGTATTTT. This gives the protein CASSLGRGGRDTQYF. This sequence joins TRBV27 and TRBJ2-3; TRBD2 agrees at 9 bases. V shed 3 bases, J shed 5 bases, and the junction held 6 bases outside the gene matches. Germline CDR1 MNHEY, CDR2 SMNVEV (reference sequence). The CDR3 is 15 residues long.

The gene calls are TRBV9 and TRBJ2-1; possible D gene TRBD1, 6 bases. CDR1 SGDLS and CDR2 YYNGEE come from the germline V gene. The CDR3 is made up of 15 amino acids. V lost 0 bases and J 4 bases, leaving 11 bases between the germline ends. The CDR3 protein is CASSVAGAAYNEQFF. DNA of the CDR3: TGTGCCAGCAGCGTAGCAGGGGCTGCGTACAATGAGCAGTTCTTC.

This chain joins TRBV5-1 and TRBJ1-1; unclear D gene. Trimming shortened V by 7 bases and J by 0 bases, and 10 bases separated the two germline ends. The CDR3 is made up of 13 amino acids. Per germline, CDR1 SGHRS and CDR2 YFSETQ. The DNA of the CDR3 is TGCGCCAGCCAAACCACGGTGAACACTGAAGCTTTCTTT. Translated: CASQTTVNTEAFF.

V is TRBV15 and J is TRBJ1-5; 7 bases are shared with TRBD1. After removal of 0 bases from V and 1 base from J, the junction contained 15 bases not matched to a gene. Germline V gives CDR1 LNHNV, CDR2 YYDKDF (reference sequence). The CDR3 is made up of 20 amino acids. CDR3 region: CATSRDPQGLGWKSNQPQHF. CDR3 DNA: TGTGCCACCAGCAGAGATCCACAGGGGCTGGGATGGAAGAGCAATCAGCCCCAGCATTTT.

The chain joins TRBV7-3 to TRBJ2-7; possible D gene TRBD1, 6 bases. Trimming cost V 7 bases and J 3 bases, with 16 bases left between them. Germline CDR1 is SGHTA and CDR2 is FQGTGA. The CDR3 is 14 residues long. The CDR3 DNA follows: TGTGCCAGCACCACGATCACAGGGTACTACGAGCAGTACGTC. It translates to CASTTITGYYEQYV.

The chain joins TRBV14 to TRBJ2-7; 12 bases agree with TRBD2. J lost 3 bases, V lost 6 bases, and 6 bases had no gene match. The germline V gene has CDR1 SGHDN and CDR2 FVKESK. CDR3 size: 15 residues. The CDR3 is CASRQTSGGSYEQYF. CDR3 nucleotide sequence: TGTGCCAGCAGACAGACTAGCGGGGGCAGCTACGAGCAGTACTTC.